This T cell receptor (beta chain) was observed in a study of shared clonotypes between healthy human individuals. The repertoire was sequenced with immunoSEQ multiplex PCR; TCRdb's copy has only in-frame clones and lacks some. The sample consists of millions of clones, about 94% of them appearing once. The naive CD8 population came from CD45RO-negative cells selected for CCR7, without terminally differentiated effector memory CD45RA+ cells. The sequenced sample was naive CD8+ T cells sorted from blood. The receptor comes from a man between 18 and 35 years old in good health.

DNA for the CDR3: TGTGCCAGCAGCTTAGGTGGGGACTTCTACGAGCAGTACTTC. Translation: CASSLGGDFYEQYF. The chain uses TRBV7-9 and TRBJ2-7; D is possibly TRBD2 (6 bases). CDR3 length: 14 amino acids. CDR1 is SEHNR and CDR2 is FQNEAQ in the germline V gene (reference sequence). Trimming removed 1 base from V and 3 bases from J, with 10 bases in between.